This record covers a single T cell receptor (beta chain). The CDR3 loop spans 18 amino acids. Trimming removed 1 base from V and 9 bases from J; junction bases left unmatched: 12. In germline, CDR1 is SGDLS, CDR2 YYNGEE. Sequencing used immunoSEQ multiplex PCR; TCRdb keeps in-frame clones, though not all of them. The sample includes about 140,000 clones, around 86% of them seen just once. The sample comes from a study of blood T cell repertoires in COVID-19. Study-level information: Some COVID-19 samples were acute and others convalescent; all came from the United States, Italy and Spain.

This clonotype was obtained from a human donor in a cohort sampled during active COVID-19. The V gene is TRBV9, the J gene TRBJ2-1, with TRBD2 matching over 14 bases. Sequencing input: peripheral blood. The CDR3 protein is CASSVLGLAGVNGVEQFF. The CDR3 DNA reads TGTGCCAGCAGCGTATTGGGACTAGCGGGAGTGAATGGTGTTGAGCAGTTCTTC.